The clone carrying this T cell receptor beta chain is judged medium-sized. The antigen remains unidentified. V was pared by 3 bases and J by 11 bases, with 5 bases between. Looked up from germline, CDR1 is MDHEN and CDR2 is SYDVKM. The CDR3 is 11 amino acids. This sample stems from a study of T cell repertoires in aging, cancer and after chemotherapy. Study at large: Patients with glioblastoma brain tumors were sampled before and after temozolomide-based therapy.

Study-wide findings and caveats: Compared with age-matched healthy donors, untreated hematological or solid cancer patients showed higher blood TCR clonality.

Rearranged V-D-J TRB sequences were amplified with a mixed TRB-A/B primer pool. Via MiXCR, TCRdb re-called the multiplex PCR reads, giving one row per CDR3 protein. Altogether about 5,600 distinct CDR3 sequences are present, roughly 27% being singletons, with the ten largest covering approximately 10%. The template was genomic DNA from peripheral blood, not RNA. The chain is built from TRBV28 and TRBJ1-6; D is unclear. This sequence was found in a human donor with a solid tumor. The sequenced sample was blood. CDR3 nucleotides: TGTGCCAGCAGTTTTTCCACACCCCTCCACTTT. As protein: CASSFSTPLHF.